Listed below are T cell receptor beta chains from one sample, sequenced in a study of beta chain features in type 1 diabetes. Some clones are missing from TCRdb's copy, which holds only in-frame ones; the method was immunoSEQ multiplex PCR. The table records around 180,000 clones, approximately 8% of them present only once. Sequenced material: central memory CD4+ T cells from blood. Receptors originate from a man aged 18 to 30 with type 1 diabetes. CDR3s include the opening cysteine and the closing phenylalanine or tryptophan. Rows give clone size only sometimes, using once, few, many, or a class for an expanded clone.

CDR3 | size | V
CASRVAGVETQYF | few | TRBV7-2
CASSRRQLAGGDNEQFF | . | TRBV4-2
CAISAGTGHYGYTF | few | TRBV10-3
CASSPRSGGDYGYTF | . | TRBV9
CASSLQGQGEETQYF | . | TRBV7-6
CASRIGTGYSYGYTF | . | TRBV19
CSVAHRTGDSGANVLTF | few | TRBV29-1
CASSMTGFGSPLHF | . | TRBV5-6
CASSLSYEQYF | many | TRBV7-9
CASSLLASNTGELFF | few | TRBV7-9
CASSPSTVLSYEQYF | . | TRBV18
CASSFIGRGGAMGTQYF | few | TRBV7-8
CASSQDRNTEAFF | . | TRBV14
CASSLGEAGYNEQFF | few | TRBV5-1
CASSRNPGLATSSYEQYF | . | TRBV27
CASSSGTGVGEQYF | . | TRBV5-1
CASSLTPGQAYGYTF | . | TRBV28
CASRLAGGNQPQHF | . | TRBV10-2
CASSYEATGVYGYTF | few | TRBV6-4
CSVEDPGYEKLFF | few | TRBV29-1
CASSPAGGTAHQETQYF | . | TRBV5-4
CASSNTGGETQYF | . | TRBV6-6
CASSPTGTSYGYTF | . | TRBV6-5
CASGRGFSGANVLTF | . | TRBV7-7
CASSGRDRNEQYF | . | TRBV9
CASSWGLAKKNEQFF | . | TRBV6-5
CASSPGTGGNQPQHF | . | TRBV18
CASSLPSGSYEQYF | . | TRBV5-1
CASSQGGTFRSYNEQFF | . | TRBV4-3
CRGEGGTEAFF | few | TRBV20-1
CASSDRLLGDNEQFF | many | TRBV2
CASSLTSRDSSSYEQYF | . | TRBV4-1
CASSPTGEGTQYF | few | TRBV6-6
CASRPELAKNIQYF | few | TRBV27
CASSLGGGAGANVLTF | few | TRBV5-4
CASSQETGDLNTIYF | few | TRBV4-3
CASSSGTGVTGELFF | . | TRBV10-1
CASSIQRNSPLHF | once | TRBV19
CASSLSRSRGAFF | . | TRBV27
CASTLSLQETQYF | . | TRBV7-2
CASSLSQDQKAFF | few | TRBV7-2
CASSLVGDRRDTGELFF | . | TRBV11-2
CAWSAWRVVNTQYF | . | TRBV30
CASSQDYRTGGYYGYTF | few | TRBV4-3
CAWRSDSSSYEQYF | . | TRBV30
CASSPSGGASYEQYF | . | TRBV4-2
CASSTAAWGYTF | . | TRBV7-9
CASSHLQGIDTGELFF | . | TRBV16
CASSVREGRRNYGYTF | . | TRBV5-4